This T cell receptor beta chain appears in the sequencing data of a study of blood T cell repertoires in COVID-19. About the study: The study drew acute and convalescent COVID-19 samples from the United States, Italy and Spain.

Per germline, CDR1 SNHLY and CDR2 FYNNEI. The CDR3 consists of 13 residues. V was trimmed by 8 bases and J by 5 bases, leaving 12 bases between them. Recovered participants had two consecutive negative NP/OP PCR tests, healthcare professional clearance, or symptom resolution. In the original analysis: Amplifying reference gene primers gave estimates of nucleated cell counts. Method: immunoSEQ multiplex PCR; TCRdb's copy keeps in-frame clones and lacks some. V and J calls and clone size follow that table, whereas D and trimming were derived from the DNA. The data hold around 260,000 clones, with approximately 90% observed a single time.

This clonotype was sampled from a woman aged 25 to 39 who had recovered from COVID-19. The rearrangement uses TRBV2 and TRBJ2-2; D remains unclear. The specimen sequenced was PBMCs or T cells enriched from blood (not recorded which). The CDR3 sequence is CASGLEKTGELFF. Here the CDR3 DNA reads TGTGCCAGCGGTCTAGAAAAAACCGGGGAGCTGTTTTTT.